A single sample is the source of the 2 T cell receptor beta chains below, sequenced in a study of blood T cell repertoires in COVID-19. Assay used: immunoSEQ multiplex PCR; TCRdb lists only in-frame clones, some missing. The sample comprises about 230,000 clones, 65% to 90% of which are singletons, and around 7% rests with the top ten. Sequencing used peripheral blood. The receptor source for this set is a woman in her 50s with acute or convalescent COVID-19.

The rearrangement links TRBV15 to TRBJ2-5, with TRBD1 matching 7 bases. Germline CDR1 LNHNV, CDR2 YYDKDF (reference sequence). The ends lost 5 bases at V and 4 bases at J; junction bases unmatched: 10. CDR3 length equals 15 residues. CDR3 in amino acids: CATSVHRGGGETQYF. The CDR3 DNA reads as TGTGCCACCAGCGTACACAGGGGTGGGGGAGAGACCCAGTACTTC.

This CDR3 reads CASRASGGDYEQYF. CDR3 coding DNA: TGTGCCAGCCGCGCAAGCGGGGGCGACTACGAGCAGTACTTC. This chain uses TRBV3-1 (or the pseudogene TRBV3-2) with TRBJ2-7; 8 bases fit TRBD2. There are 14 residues in the CDR3. Per the germline V gene, CDR1 is LGHDT and CDR2 is YNNKEL (reference sequence). J was trimmed by 3 bases and V by 8 bases; bases with no gene match: 9.